The 20 T cell receptor beta chains listed next were all sequenced from one sample in a study of PD-1 blockade in mismatch repair-deficient tumors. The antigens these receptors bind are not known. Documented time point: roughly 10-day in vitro stimulation with candidate neoantigen peptide 7. TCRdb's copy holds only in-frame clones and misses some; the assay was immunoSEQ multiplex PCR. The table records thousands of clones, 80% to 90% of them present only once. The sequences come from cells cultured in vitro, collected from a patient treated with pembrolizumab. All receptors come from an adult with mismatch repair-deficient cancer.

The rearrangement uses TRBV6-1 and TRBJ2-5; possibly TRBD1 or TRBD2 for D (5 bases each). The V end was cut by 3 bases, the J end by 5 bases, with 10 bases between. The length of the CDR3 is 13 residues. Germline values: CDR1 MNHNS, CDR2 SASEGT. Written as DNA, the CDR3 is TGTGCCAGCAGTGAGGCAGGGACGGAGACCCAGTACTTC. Translation: CASSEAGTETQYF.

J is TRBJ2-3 and V is TRBV5-1, with D tentatively TRBD2 (5 bases). There are 13 residues in the CDR3. CDR1 SGHRS and CDR2 YFSETQ come from the germline V gene. V shed 3 bases and J shed 2 bases, with 7 bases lying between them. CDR3: CASSSDFTDTQYF. In DNA form, the CDR3 reads TGCGCCAGCAGCTCGGACTTCACAGATACGCAGTATTTT. Together with reference TRBV5-1 and TRBJ2-3, the CDR3 gives the full variable domain: KAGVTQTPRYLIKTRGQQVTLSCSPISGHRSVSWYQQTPGQGLQFLFEYFSETQRNKGNFPGRFSGRQFSNSRSEMNVSTLELGDSALYLCASSSDFTDTQYFGPGTRLTVL.

The chain is built from TRBV25-1 and TRBJ1-2; D gene ambiguous. This CDR3 has 13 residues. Trimming took off 4 bases at V and 4 bases at J, with 10 bases between the two ends. In germline, CDR1 is MGHDK, CDR2 SYGVNS. CDR3 DNA sequence: TGTGCCAGCAGTGCAGGTTCCTTCTATGGCTACACCTTC. Encoded protein: CASSAGSFYGYTF.

The chain recombines TRBV19 with TRBJ1-5; D is ambiguous. Germline CDR1 is LNHDA and CDR2 is SQIVND (reference sequence). This CDR3 has 14 amino acids. V was shortened by 5 bases and J by 0 bases, with 8 bases between the two germline ends. CDR3 bases: TGTGCCAGTAGTGCATATCATAGCAATCAGCCCCAGCATTTT. Residues: CASSAYHSNQPQHF. The whole variable domain, remainder taken from reference TRBV19 and TRBJ1-5, is DGGITQSPKYLFRKEGQNVTLSCEQNLNHDAMYWYRQDPGQGLRLIYYSQIVNDFQKGDIAEGYSVSREKKESFPLTVTSAQKNPTAFYLCASSAYHSNQPQHFGDGTRLSIL.

V gene TRBV5-1 combines with J gene TRBJ2-7, with D perhaps matching TRBD1 (6 bases). Trimming cost V 0 bases and J 7 bases, with 17 bases left between them. Germline V CDR1 and CDR2: SGHRS, YFSETQ. The CDR3 covers 15 residues. The CDR3 bases are TGCGCCAGCAGCTTGGAACAGGGTTTATCGGTGGAGCAGTACTTC. This codes for CASSLEQGLSVEQYF.

This chain uses TRBV6-5 with TRBJ2-1; TRBD2 agrees at 10 bases. Trimming cost V 3 bases and J 6 bases; bases outside gene matches: 5. CDR1 and CDR2 (germline): MNHEY, SVGAGI. The CDR3 totals 15 residues. CDR3 region: CASSYTSGTFNEQFF. CDR3 sequence (DNA): TGTGCCAGCAGTTATACTAGCGGGACTTTCAATGAGCAGTTCTTC.

This chain joins TRBV7-9 and TRBJ2-3; possible D gene TRBD1, 6 bases. This CDR3 has 16 amino acids. V gave up 7 bases and J gave up 2 bases, with 19 bases separating them. Per the germline V gene, CDR1 is SEHNR and CDR2 is FQNEAQ (reference sequence). Here the CDR3 reads CASISLGQGYTDTQYF. DNA of the CDR3: TGTGCCAGCATTTCCCTTGGCCAGGGGTACACAGATACGCAGTATTTT.

This sequence joins TRBV6-5 and TRBJ2-7; tentatively, D is TRBD2 (7 bases). This CDR3 has 14 amino acids. V lost 5 bases, J lost 5 bases, and 16 bases lay in between. CDR1 and CDR2 (germline): MNHEY, SVGAGI. This CDR3 is CASSDRTRFHEQYF. As DNA, the CDR3 is TGTGCCAGCAGTGACAGGACTAGGTTCCACGAGCAGTACTTC.

The chain is built from TRBV7-3 and TRBJ2-7, with 12 bases aligning to TRBD2. J was trimmed by 2 bases and V by 5 bases; bases with no gene match: 4. The length of the CDR3 is 15 residues. The germline CDR1 and CDR2 sequences are SGHTA and FQGTGA. Here the CDR3 reads CASSKTSGGTYEQYF. CDR3 bases: TGTGCCAGCAGCAAGACTAGCGGGGGAACCTACGAGCAGTACTTC.

The rearrangement joins TRBV4-1 to TRBJ2-7; 8 bases line up with TRBD2. Germline loops: CDR1 MGHRA, CDR2 YSYEKL. This CDR3 has 15 amino acids. V was pared by 1 base and J by 4 bases, with 6 bases of the junction left unmatched. In DNA form, the CDR3 reads TGCGCCAGCAGCCAAGTCGCGGGGACTAGATACGAGCAGTACTTC. As protein: CASSQVAGTRYEQYF.

V gene TRBV28 combines with J gene TRBJ2-1, with 12 bases aligning to TRBD2. The CDR3 is 17 amino acids. CDR1 is MDHEN and CDR2 is SYDVKM in the germline V gene. V was clipped by 1 base and J by 3 bases; unmatched bases: 4. The DNA for the CDR3 is TGTGCCAGCAGTTTATCGCTAGCGGGAGGGTTCTACAATGAGCAGTTCTTC. Protein product: CASSLSLAGGFYNEQFF.

The chain has TRBV7-9 and TRBJ1-2, with TRBD1 matching over 10 bases. The V and J ends lost 5 bases and 5 bases, in that order; junction bases with no gene match: 11. Per the germline V gene, CDR1 is SEHNR and CDR2 is FQNEAQ (reference sequence). The CDR3 length is 16 residues. Here the CDR3 DNA reads TGTGCCAGCAGCCCCGGAAACCGGGACAGGGGATATGGCTACACCTTC. Its protein product is CASSPGNRDRGYGYTF. The variable domain in full, with the rest retrieved from reference TRBV7-9 and TRBJ1-2, is DTGVSQNPRHKITKRGQNVTFRCDPISEHNRLYWYRQTLGQGPEFLTYFQNEAQLEKSRLLSDRFSAERPKGSFSTLEIQRTEQGDSAMYLCASSPGNRDRGYGYTFGSGTRLTVV.

In DNA form, the CDR3 reads TGTGCCAGCAGCCAGGGACAGGTCTTGGAGACCCAGTACTTC. Translated: CASSQGQVLETQYF. The chain carries TRBV5-4 and TRBJ2-5; 8 bases agree with TRBD1. Germline V gene sequence: CDR1 SGHNT, CDR2 YYREEE (reference sequence). Trimming took 4 bases from V and 5 from J; bases not matched to a gene: 7. The CDR3 contains 14 residues.

The CDR3 nucleotides are TGTGCCAGCAGCTTAGGCATTGGCAGAGGGGATAATTCACCCCTCCACTTT. Its translation: CASSLGIGRGDNSPLHF. The chain links TRBV7-3 to TRBJ1-6; a possible D gene is TRBD1 (5 bases). Trimming removed 2 bases at V and 5 bases at J, with 16 bases between. Germline CDR1 and CDR2: SGHTA and FQGTGA. The CDR3 extends over 17 amino acids. The full variable domain, its missing parts supplied by reference TRBV7-3 and TRBJ1-6, is GAGVSQTPSNKVTEKGKYVELRCDPISGHTALYWYRQSLGQGPEFLIYFQGTGAADDSGLPNDRFFAVRPEGSVSTLKIQRTERGDSAVYLCASSLGIGRGDNSPLHFGNGTRLTVT.

Note on this clone: Sequence at one end of the junction differs from germline and may be a read error. This chain links TRBV7-7 with TRBJ2-5; D perhaps matches TRBD1 (5 bases). The J call may be mistaken, given a closer DNA end match to TRBJ2-7. The CDR3 has 13 residues. Germline CDR1 is SSHAT and CDR2 is FNYEAQ (reference sequence). CDR3 coding DNA: TGTGCTAGCAGCTTTTCTCAGGGAAACGAGCAGTACTTC. Translating it yields CASSFSQGNEQYF.

This chain links TRBV9 with TRBJ1-4; 9 bases match TRBD1. Germline assignment: CDR1 SGDLS and CDR2 YYNGEE. Trimming cost V 2 bases and J 5 bases; bases outside gene matches: 13. CDR3 size: 18 residues. CDR3 nucleotide sequence: TGTGCCAGCAGCGTCGTAGGCCGCCCTGGACAGGGGAATGAAAAACTGTTTTTT. Protein sequence: CASSVVGRPGQGNEKLFF. Based on the CDR3 plus reference TRBV9 and TRBJ1-4, the full variable domain is DSGVTQTPKHLITATGQRVTLRCSPRSGDLSVYWYQQSLDQGLQFLIQYYNGEERAKGNILERFSAQQFPDLHSELNLSSLELGDSALYFCASSVVGRPGQGNEKLFFGSGTQLSVL.

On this clone itself: One end of the junction fails to match germline, which may point to a read error. The J gene is TRBJ1-6, the V gene TRBV15; no clear D. The CDR3 has 15 residues. The germline V gene encodes CDR1 LNHNV and CDR2 YYDKDF (reference sequence). The CDR3 here is CATSRVWTDNSPLHF. The CDR3 DNA follows: TGTGCCACCAGCAGAGTATGGACGGATAATTCACCTCTCCACTTT. The full variable domain, with the rest looked up from reference TRBV15 and TRBJ1-6, is DAMVIQNPRYQVTQFGKPVTLSCSQTLNHNVMYWYQQKSSQAPKLLFHYYDKDFNNEADTPDNFQSRRPNTSFCFLDIRSPGLGDTAMYLCATSRVWTDNSPLHFGNGTRLTVT.

The rearrangement joins TRBV5-6 to TRBJ2-3; 11 positions agree with TRBD2. With 6 bases clipped from V and 0 bases from J, the junction kept 9 bases outside the gene matches. The CDR3 loop spans 17 amino acids. CDR1 and CDR2 (germline): SGHDT, YYEEEE. The CDR3 spells CASNRLAGRTSTDTQYF. The DNA of the CDR3 is TGTGCCAGCAACAGACTAGCGGGAAGGACTAGCACAGATACGCAGTATTTT.

CDR3: CAWSWGGGYTF. The CDR3 DNA reads TGTGCCTGGAGTTGGGGTGGAGGCTACACCTTC. The chain is built from TRBV30 and TRBJ1-2; D is ambiguous. Germline loops: CDR1 GTSNPN, CDR2 SVGIG (reference sequence). The CDR3 loop spans 11 amino acids. V shed 2 bases and J shed 8 bases, with 9 bases lying between them.

CDR3 coding DNA: TGTGCCAGCAGCGTAGCTAGCCAGAGCGAGACCCAGTACTTC. This translates into CASSVASQSETQYF. The chain recombines TRBV9 with TRBJ2-5, with a possible D match to TRBD2 (5 bases). Germline V gene sequence: CDR1 SGDLS, CDR2 YYNGEE. The CDR3 has 14 residues. V was pared by 0 bases and J by 5 bases, with 11 bases between. The complete variable domain, with remaining parts taken from reference TRBV9 and TRBJ2-5, reads DSGVTQTPKHLITATGQRVTLRCSPRSGDLSVYWYQQSLDQGLQFLIQYYNGEERAKGNILERFSAQQFPDLHSELNLSSLELGDSALYFCASSVASQSETQYFGPGTRLLVL.